One sample yielded the 28 T cell receptor beta chains listed below, sequenced in a study of blood T cells in healthy people across ages. The second PCR ran about 6 to 12 cycles with a sample-barcoded 5' primer and J-beta primers. TCRdb processed the 5' RACE reads anew with MiXCR; each CDR3 protein has one entry. The top ten clones hold approximately 19% of a sample with around 790,000 distinct CDR3 sequences, around 45% of them seen once. The sequencing input was blood. These receptors came from a man between 60 and 75 years old in good health.

The V and J genes are TRBV20-1 and TRBJ2-7; TRBD2 aligns across 8 bases. This CDR3 has 15 amino acids. V was pared by 3 bases and J by 1 base, with 8 bases of the junction left unmatched. Germline CDR1 is DFQATT and CDR2 is SNEGSKA (reference sequence). The CDR3 nucleotides read TGCAGTGCTAGGAGGGTAGCGGGGACGTCCTACGAGCAGTACTTC. This sequence encodes CSARRVAGTSYEQYF.

In this sample, this clonotype turned up a few times. The rearrangement uses TRBV2 and TRBJ1-1, with TRBD1 matching over 7 bases. From germline, CDR1 is SNHLY and CDR2 FYNNEI. Unmatched junction bases numbered 7, after V lost 5 bases and J lost 1 base. This CDR3 is built from 15 residues. CDR3 sequence reads: CASSRQGLWNTEAFF. The DNA of the CDR3 is TGTGCCAGCAGTCGACAGGGTTTGTGGAACACTGAAGCTTTCTTT.

This clonotype has only one observation. The chain employs TRBV4-1 and TRBJ1-1; no clear D gene. The germline V gene encodes CDR1 MGHRA and CDR2 YSYEKL. The CDR3 runs to 13 residues. Trimming pared 4 bases from V and 4 bases from J, leaving 10 bases between. CDR3 loop: CASSPWGSTEAFF. CDR3 coding DNA: TGCGCCAGCAGCCCGTGGGGATCCACTGAAGCTTTCTTT.

The chain recombines TRBV2 with TRBJ2-7, with 9 bases that match TRBD1. The CDR3 covers 14 residues. Germline V lookup: CDR1 SNHLY, CDR2 FYNNEI. Trimming cost V 3 bases and J 5 bases; bases outside gene matches: 5. The CDR3 here is CASSELTGGNEQYF. DNA of the CDR3: TGTGCCAGCAGTGAGCTGACAGGGGGAAACGAGCAGTACTTC. The full variable domain, in which reference TRBV2 and TRBJ2-7 provide the parts outside the CDR3, is EPEVTQTPSHQVTQMGQEVILRCVPISNHLYFYWYRQILGQKVEFLVSFYNNEISEKSEIFDDQFSVERPDGSNFTLKIRSTKLEDSAMYFCASSELTGGNEQYFGPGTRLTVT.

This clonotype was detected a few times. This sequence joins TRBV6-5 and TRBJ2-7; D unclear. Looked up from germline, CDR1 is MNHEY and CDR2 is SVGAGI. V lost 0 bases and J lost 0, with 12 bases in between. This CDR3 spans 16 amino acids. CDR3 nucleotide sequence: TGTGCCAGCAGTTACTCGAGGCGGACCAGCTCCTACGAGCAGTACTTC. Translation: CASSYSRRTSSYEQYF.

This sequence joins TRBV18 and TRBJ1-2; no reliable D call. The V gene's germline CDR1 is KGHSH and CDR2 LQKENI. The CDR3 extends over 13 amino acids. V was pared by 3 bases and J by 7 bases, with 12 bases between. The chain's CDR3 is CASSPKVFCGYTF. The CDR3 nucleotides are TGTGCCAGCTCACCTAAGGTTTTCTGTGGCTACACCTTC. The variable domain in full, with the rest retrieved from reference TRBV18 and TRBJ1-2, is NAGVMQNPRHLVRRRGQEARLRCSPMKGHSHVYWYRQLPEEGLKFMVYLQKENIIDESGMPKERFSAEFPKEGPSILRIQQVVRGDSAAYFCASSPKVFCGYTFGSGTRLTVV.

Ten or more counts support this clonotype. This chain uses TRBV5-1 with TRBJ2-3; 10 nucleotides match TRBD1. CDR1 is SGHRS, CDR2 YFSETQ, per germline. This CDR3 is 16 amino acids long. V lost 4 bases, J lost 1 base, and 6 bases stayed unmatched. The CDR3 nucleotides are TGCGCCAGCAGCAGGGGACAGGGGATCGGCACAGATACGCAGTATTTT. Amino acid sequence: CASSRGQGIGTDTQYF. Full variable domain (outside the CDR3, taken from reference TRBV5-1 and TRBJ2-3): KAGVTQTPRYLIKTRGQQVTLSCSPISGHRSVSWYQQTPGQGLQFLFEYFSETQRNKGNFPGRFSGRQFSNSRSEMNVSTLELGDSALYLCASSRGQGIGTDTQYFGPGTRLTVL.

The V gene is TRBV6-5, the J gene TRBJ2-5; D is possibly TRBD1 or TRBD2 (6 bases each). The CDR3 contains 17 residues. Germline V gene lookup returns CDR1 MNHEY and CDR2 SVGAGI. V lost 0 bases and J lost 9, with 23 bases in between. The DNA of the CDR3 is TGTGCCAGCAGTTACTCCAACGGGCAGGGGAGGATGTGGGCCCAGTACTTC. Translation gives CASSYSNGQGRMWAQYF.

Worth noting for this clonotype: This may be a read error: a much more frequent sequence differs by one nucleotide. The J gene is TRBJ2-7, the V gene TRBV2; no clear D gene. The last part of the DNA fits TRBJ2-5 better; the J call may be wrong. CDR3 length: 14 residues. Germline lookup yields CDR1 SNHLY and CDR2 FYNNEI. This chain's CDR3 is CASTGHSSQETQYF. CDR3 nucleotides: TGTGCCAGCACCGGGCACTCCTCACAAGAGACCCAGTACTTC.

This chain links TRBV12-3 or TRBV12-4 with TRBJ2-3; 8 bases map to TRBD1. There are 17 residues in the CDR3. After removal of 5 bases from V and 2 bases from J, the junction contained 12 bases not matched to a gene. The chain's CDR3 is CASSLDRGPLFTDTQYF. In nucleotides, the CDR3 is TGTGCCAGCAGTCTCGACAGGGGCCCCCTATTCACAGATACGCAGTATTTT.

This clonotype was seen only a few times. This chain joins TRBV12-3 or TRBV12-4 and TRBJ2-7; D unresolved. The V end was cut by 7 bases, the J end by 5 bases, with 15 bases between. There are 13 residues in the CDR3. The CDR3 region has the DNA TGTGCCAGCACCCCGGGTGGGTCCCACGAGCAGTACTTC. Its translation is CASTPGGSHEQYF.

V is TRBV3-1 and J is TRBJ2-5; D possibly corresponds to TRBD2 (5 bases). The CDR3 runs to 15 residues. V was clipped by 1 base and J by 2 bases, with 11 bases between them. Per the germline V gene, CDR1 is LGHDT and CDR2 is YNNKEL (reference sequence). The CDR3 sequence is CASSQAASPQETQYF. CDR3 bases: TGTGCCAGCAGCCAAGCGGCTAGCCCTCAAGAGACCCAGTACTTC.

The chain carries TRBV12-3 or TRBV12-4 and TRBJ1-2, with a possible D match to TRBD1 (5 bases). V was shortened by 1 base and J by 6 bases, with 12 bases between the two germline ends. This CDR3 has 14 amino acids. For the CDR3, the DNA is TGTGCCAGCAGTTTAGGCGTCGGGGCCCATGGCTACACCTTC. It yields the protein CASSLGVGAHGYTF.

The chain combines TRBV5-4 with TRBJ2-1; 10 bases match TRBD2. After removal of 2 bases from V and 9 bases from J, the junction contained 8 bases not matched to a gene. The CDR3 totals 15 residues. Germline CDR1 SGHNT, CDR2 YYREEE (reference sequence). The CDR3 DNA is TGTGCCAGCAGCTTAGCGGGGGGGATCAGGGGTGAGCAGTTCTTC. Its translation is CASSLAGGIRGEQFF.

The chain uses TRBV5-5 and TRBJ1-1; 8 positions match TRBD1. Germline assignment: CDR1 SGHKS and CDR2 YYEKEE (reference sequence). The CDR3 contains 15 residues. Trimming cost V 7 bases and J 3 bases; bases outside gene matches: 11. The CDR3 loop is CASQGWDRRDTEAFF. DNA of the CDR3: TGTGCCAGCCAAGGTTGGGACAGGCGCGACACTGAAGCTTTCTTT.

This chain uses TRBV20-1 with TRBJ1-5; weak D call: TRBD1 (5 bases). Germline CDR1 DFQATT, CDR2 SNEGSKA (reference sequence). V lost 6 bases to trimming and J lost 3 bases, with 15 bases between them. The CDR3 length is 14 residues. The CDR3, as DNA: TGCAGTGCCAAGGGGCAGATAATCAATCAGCCCCAGCATTTT. Translation gives CSAKGQIINQPQHF.

For this clonotype: This clone may be a read error of a much larger clone one base away. The chain links TRBV28 to TRBJ2-1; 9 positions match TRBD2. The V segment lost 5 bases and the J segment 6 bases; nucleotides outside the gene matches: 5. The germline V gene encodes CDR1 MDHEN and CDR2 SYDVKM. This CDR3 comprises 14 residues. As DNA, the CDR3 is TGTGCCAGCAGTCTAGCGGGGAGGATCAATGAGCAGTTCTTC. It encodes CASSLAGRINEQFF.

This clonotype has more than one count but fewer than ten. The V and J genes are TRBV20-1 and TRBJ2-7, with a weak D call TRBD1 (6 bases). Germline V gene sequence: CDR1 DFQATT, CDR2 SNEGSKA (reference sequence). The CDR3 is made up of 15 amino acids. V was clipped by 0 bases and J by 6 bases, with 18 bases between them. CDR3 amino acids: CSARDQVIAGVEQYF. The CDR3, as DNA: TGCAGTGCTAGAGACCAAGTAATTGCAGGGGTCGAGCAGTACTTC.

The chain links TRBV10-3 to TRBJ1-4, with D uncertain. The CDR3 has 15 amino acids. V gave up 2 bases and J gave up 0 bases, with 7 bases separating them. CDR1 and CDR2 (germline): ENHRY, SYGVKD. The CDR3 DNA reads as TGTGCCATCAGTGAGACTGGGGCAACTAATGAAAAACTGTTTTTT. Its protein product is CAISETGATNEKLFF.

This clonotype was observed a handful of times. The J gene is TRBJ2-1, the V gene TRBV7-9; 7 nucleotides line up with TRBD2. V dropped 5 bases and J dropped 15; count of bases not matched to a gene: 19. The CDR3 contains 15 residues. Per the germline V gene, CDR1 is SEHNR and CDR2 is FQNEAQ (reference sequence). The CDR3 is CASSPLELAVNGAFF. The CDR3 region has the DNA TGTGCCAGCAGCCCGTTAGAGCTAGCGGTGAACGGAGCGTTCTTC.

Of note for this clonotype: This may be a read error: a much more frequent sequence differs by one nucleotide. The CDR3 nucleotides read TGTGCCGGCAGCCAGGACAACTACGAGCAGTACTTC. As protein: CAGSQDNYEQYF. V is TRBV7-2 and J is TRBJ2-5; D perhaps matches TRBD1 (5 bases). The assigned J gene may be wrong: the sequence end matches TRBJ2-7 better. Germline V gives CDR1 SGHTA, CDR2 FQGNSA. The CDR3 spans 12 residues.

CDR3 nucleotides: TGCAGTGCTAGGGGGGACAGGGCTGTGCACACTGAAGCTTTCTTT. Protein product: CSARGDRAVHTEAFF. The gene calls are TRBV20-1 and TRBJ1-1, with 9 bases fitting TRBD1. The CDR3 length is 15 residues. Germline lookup yields CDR1 DFQATT and CDR2 SNEGSKA (reference sequence). V lost 3 bases, J lost 3 bases, and 8 bases stayed unmatched.

The genes are TRBV7-3 and TRBJ2-1; 9 bases align to TRBD2. Germline loops: CDR1 SGHTA, CDR2 FQGTGA. The CDR3 is made up of 15 amino acids. The J segment lost 7 bases and the V segment lost 2 bases, leaving 6 bases of the junction unmatched. The CDR3 nucleotides are TGTGCCAGCAGCTTAGGAAGCGGGGGGTTGAATGAGCAGTTCTTC. Translating gives CASSLGSGGLNEQFF.

This clonotype was observed many times. This chain connects TRBV12-3 or TRBV12-4 to TRBJ2-5; no clear D. With 4 bases removed from V and 5 bases from J, the gap between germline ends came to 8 bases. This CDR3 region has 12 residues. As DNA, the CDR3 is TGTGCCAGCAGTTGGGGTGGGGAGACCCAGTACTTC. It encodes CASSWGGETQYF.

There are a few counts of this clonotype. This chain uses TRBV12-3 or TRBV12-4 with TRBJ2-2, with a tentative D call TRBD2 (7 bases). V was trimmed by 5 bases and J by 6 bases, leaving 19 bases between them. The CDR3 spans 16 residues. CDR3 sequence: CASSALGGLGAGELFF. Here the CDR3 DNA reads TGTGCCAGCAGTGCCCTCGGGGGGCTGGGGGCCGGGGAGCTGTTTTTT.

In this sample, this clonotype turned up many times. This chain uses TRBV7-9 with TRBJ2-7; the D is unclear. The CDR3 is 12 amino acids. Germline CDR1 and CDR2: SEHNR and FQNEAQ (reference sequence). V lost 1 base and J 6 bases, leaving 7 bases between the germline ends. Here the CDR3 DNA reads TGTGCCAGCAGCTTAGGACCCTCCGAGCAGTACTTC. This gives the protein CASSLGPSEQYF.

V is TRBV25-1 and J is TRBJ2-3; D ambiguous. CDR3 length: 12 residues. V was cut by 4 bases and J by 6 bases, with 8 bases left in between. Germline loops: CDR1 MGHDK, CDR2 SYGVNS. CDR3 sequence (DNA): TGTGCCAGCAGTGCCTTGGGTGATACGCAGTATTTT. It yields the protein CASSALGDTQYF.

This clonotype has more than one count but fewer than ten. The chain is built from TRBV12-3 or TRBV12-4 and TRBJ1-2; D gene unclear. The CDR3 has 14 residues. The germline V and J ends were trimmed by 3 bases and 4 bases, with 12 bases remaining between them. The CDR3 DNA reads as TGTGCCAGCAGTTTTGGGCAGGCCCTCTATGGCTACACCTTC. Protein product: CASSFGQALYGYTF.